This T cell receptor (beta chain) originates from a study of tumor-infiltrating lymphocytes in primary liver carcinoma. The CDR3 has 15 residues. V lost 1 base and J 4 bases, leaving 13 bases between the germline ends. Germline values: CDR1 SGHTA, CDR2 FQGNSA. Comment on this clonotype: Antigen specificity is unknown.

Broader study findings: The difference in top-250-clone fraction between tumors and blood was significant, favoring tumors (p = 0.039).

Co-extraction yielded RNA and DNA from 20-30 mg of unsorted bulk tissue. Patients were chronically HBV-infected and treatment-naive. The researchers produced TCR beta cDNA from approximately 540 ng total RNA with a constant-region primer. Each TCR beta library was derived from three nested multiplex PCR rounds that employed slightly modified ARM-PCR. The first two PCR rounds used TRBV1-TRBV30 primers with a Cbeta primer, 9 to 10 cycles each. A single record per CDR3 protein comes from TCRdb applying MiXCR to the multiplex PCR reads. The sample includes 40,000 or so distinct CDR3 sequences, 75% of them seen just once.

The clonotype was recovered from a man aged 40-50 years with primary liver carcinoma and hepatitis B virus infection. The chain links TRBV7-2 to TRBJ1-2; D gene uncertain. Sequenced input: tumor-adjacent normal liver tissue. The CDR3 DNA reads TGTGCCAGCAGCTTAGAACCGGAGAACGCCTATGGCTACACCTTC. Its protein product is CASSLEPENAYGYTF. The full variable domain, with the rest looked up from reference TRBV7-2 and TRBJ1-2, is GAGVSQSPSNKVTEKGKDVELRCDPISGHTALYWYRQSLGQGLEFLIYFQGNSAPDKSGLPSDRFSAERTGGSVSTLTIQRTQQEDSAVYLCASSLEPENAYGYTFGSGTRLTVV.